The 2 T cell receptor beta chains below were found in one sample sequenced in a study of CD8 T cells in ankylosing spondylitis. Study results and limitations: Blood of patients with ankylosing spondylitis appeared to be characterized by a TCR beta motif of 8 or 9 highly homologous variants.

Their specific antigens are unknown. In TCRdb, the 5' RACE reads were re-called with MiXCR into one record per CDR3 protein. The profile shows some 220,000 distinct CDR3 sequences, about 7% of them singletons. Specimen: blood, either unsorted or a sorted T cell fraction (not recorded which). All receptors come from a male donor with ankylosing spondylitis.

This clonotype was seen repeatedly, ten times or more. The CDR3 loop reads CASSQAVGTGIAKNIQYF. The CDR3 bases are TGCGCCAGCAGCCAAGCAGTCGGTACAGGCATAGCCAAAAACATTCAGTACTTC. This chain links TRBV4-1 with TRBJ2-4; D might be TRBD1 (5 bases). The CDR3 has 18 amino acids. Deletions cut 1 base from V and 0 bases from J, with 16 bases between. CDR1 MGHRA and CDR2 YSYEKL come from the germline V gene.

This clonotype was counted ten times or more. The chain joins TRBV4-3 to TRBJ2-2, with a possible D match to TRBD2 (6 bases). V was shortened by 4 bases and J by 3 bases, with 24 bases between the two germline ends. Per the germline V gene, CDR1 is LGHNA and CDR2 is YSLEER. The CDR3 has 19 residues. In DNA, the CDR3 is TGCGCCAGCAGCCCACCCCCACGGGGAGGCGAGGGAGACACCGGGGAGCTGTTTTTT. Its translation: CASSPPPRGGEGDTGELFF.